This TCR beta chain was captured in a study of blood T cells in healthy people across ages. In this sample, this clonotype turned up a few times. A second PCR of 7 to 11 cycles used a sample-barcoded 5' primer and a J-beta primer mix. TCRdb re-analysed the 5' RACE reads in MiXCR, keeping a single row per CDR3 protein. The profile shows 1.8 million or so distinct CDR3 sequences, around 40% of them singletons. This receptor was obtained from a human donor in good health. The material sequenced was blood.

This CDR3 is CASSPRTGTWGTEAFF. The CDR3 coding sequence is TGTGCCAGCAGTCCCCGTACCGGGACCTGGGGCACTGAAGCTTTCTTT. The chain couples TRBV6-2 or TRBV6-3 to TRBJ1-1; a possible D gene is TRBD1 (5 bases). Germline values: CDR1 MNHEY, CDR2 SVGEGT. The CDR3 covers 16 residues. Trimming cost V 5 bases and J 4 bases, with 20 bases left between them.